This note documents a single TCR beta chain sequence. CDR1 KGHSH and CDR2 LQKENI come from the germline V gene. V gave up 0 bases and J gave up 8 bases, with 13 bases separating them. The CDR3 length is 15 residues. The data were obtained in a study of blood T cell repertoires in COVID-19. Study overall: Acute and convalescent COVID-19 specimens originated in the United States, Italy and Spain.

Assignment of participants to cohorts was predicated upon participant-reported clinical history. Symptom resolution, clearance, or two negative PCRs marked the recovered donors of Cohort 3. Per the authors' pipeline: Amplification of reference gene primers provided the estimated nucleated cell counts. Repertoires were generated with immunoSEQ multiplex PCR, while TCRdb's copy carries only in-frame clones and drops some. V and J calls and clone size are given by that table; D and trimming were obtained from the DNA. Of approximately 300,000 clones in the sample, approximately 90% were seen once. This receptor was identified in a woman between 25 and 40 years old who had recovered from COVID-19. The genes are TRBV18 and TRBJ1-4; D uncertain. The sample consisted of PBMCs or T cells enriched from blood (not recorded which). The CDR3 loop is CASSPPSPALEKLFF. CDR3 nucleotide sequence: TGTGCCAGCTCACCACCTAGCCCCGCGTTGGAAAAACTGTTTTTT.